The rows below give T cell receptor beta chains drawn from one sample of a study of shared clonotypes between healthy human individuals. Libraries were prepared by immunoSEQ multiplex PCR; TCRdb keeps only in-frame clonotypes and omits some of them. The table has a few million clones, approximately 92% seen once. The sample was naive CD4+ T cells sorted from blood. These receptors all stem from a man aged 18 to 29 in good health. The CDR3 runs from the conserved cysteine through the conserved F or W. Each record gives: clone size, V gene, D gene, J gene, CDR3 protein, CDR3 DNA. A D gene is named only where the DNA matches it firmly. Size is omitted from some rows. Given values are once, few, many or a class for expanded clones.

clone_size: .
v_call: TRBV5-4
d_call: .
j_call: TRBJ2-2
cdr3_aa: CASSGGDRPSSNTGELFF
cdr3_nt: TGTGCCAGCAGCGGGGGGGACAGGCCCTCTTCGAACACCGGGGAGCTGTTTTTT

clone_size: .
v_call: TRBV2
d_call: .
j_call: TRBJ2-5
cdr3_aa: CASSEDGFQYF
cdr3_nt: TGTGCCAGCAGTGAAGACGGGTTCCAGTACTTC

clone_size: .
v_call: TRBV30
d_call: .
j_call: TRBJ1-2
cdr3_aa: CAWSTGTLLGYTF
cdr3_nt: TGTGCCTGGAGTACCGGGACCCTATTGGGCTACACCTTC

clone_size: .
v_call: TRBV10-2
d_call: .
j_call: TRBJ2-2
cdr3_aa: CASSVQGSTGELFF
cdr3_nt: TGCGCCAGCAGTGTCCAGGGCTCCACCGGGGAGCTGTTTTTT

clone_size: .
v_call: TRBV7-8
d_call: .
j_call: TRBJ2-7
cdr3_aa: CASSLALSSYEQYF
cdr3_nt: TGTGCCAGCAGCTTAGCCTTGAGCTCCTACGAGCAGTACTTC

clone_size: .
v_call: TRBV5-4
d_call: .
j_call: TRBJ2-3
cdr3_aa: CASSSNPIAADTQYF
cdr3_nt: TGTGCCAGCAGCTCAAACCCGATCGCAGCAGATACGCAGTATTTT

clone_size: .
v_call: TRBV18
d_call: .
j_call: TRBJ1-5
cdr3_aa: CASSPVEGVNQPQHF
cdr3_nt: TGTGCCAGCTCACCAGTCGAGGGCGTCAATCAGCCCCAGCATTTT

clone_size: once
v_call: TRBV19
d_call: TRBD1
j_call: TRBJ1-6
cdr3_aa: CASSMGDRGFYNSPLHF
cdr3_nt: TGTGCCAGTAGTATGGGCGACAGGGGATTTTATAATTCACCCCTCCACTTT

clone_size: .
v_call: TRBV18
d_call: .
j_call: TRBJ1-2
cdr3_aa: CASSPGQDYGYTF
cdr3_nt: TGTGCCAGCTCACCCGGGCAGGACTATGGCTACACCTTC

clone_size: .
v_call: TRBV30
d_call: TRBD2
j_call: TRBJ2-3
cdr3_aa: CAWRLAGGTDTQYF
cdr3_nt: TGTGCCTGGAGATTGGCGGGGGGCACAGATACGCAGTATTTT

clone_size: .
v_call: TRBV6-5
d_call: .
j_call: TRBJ1-6
cdr3_aa: CASSYGPAQNSPLHF
cdr3_nt: TGTGCCAGCAGTTATGGGCCAGCGCAAAATTCACCCCTCCACTTT

clone_size: .
v_call: TRBV10-1
d_call: .
j_call: TRBJ2-5
cdr3_aa: CASSPASRGQETQYF
cdr3_nt: TGCGCCAGCAGCCCAGCTTCCAGGGGCCAAGAGACCCAGTACTTC

clone_size: once
v_call: TRBV11-2
d_call: .
j_call: TRBJ1-2
cdr3_aa: CASSQGVKGGYTF
cdr3_nt: TGTGCCAGCAGTCAAGGAGTAAAGGGTGGCTACACCTTC

clone_size: .
v_call: TRBV18
d_call: TRBD1
j_call: TRBJ2-6
cdr3_aa: CASSRGQGATGANVLTF
cdr3_nt: TGTGCCAGCTCACGGGGACAGGGGGCGACTGGGGCCAACGTCCTGACTTTC

clone_size: .
v_call: TRBV2
d_call: TRBD1
j_call: TRBJ2-7
cdr3_aa: CASRGQGAHEQYF
cdr3_nt: TGTGCCAGCAGAGGACAGGGGGCCCACGAGCAGTACTTC

clone_size: .
v_call: TRBV5-1
d_call: TRBD1
j_call: TRBJ1-1
cdr3_aa: CASSLGQGRWAFF
cdr3_nt: TGCGCCAGCAGCCTAGGACAGGGACGGTGGGCTTTCTTT

clone_size: .
v_call: TRBV19
d_call: .
j_call: TRBJ1-4
cdr3_aa: CASNLATNEKLFF
cdr3_nt: TGTGCCAGTAACCTAGCAACTAATGAAAAACTGTTTTTT

clone_size: once
v_call: TRBV28
d_call: TRBD1
j_call: TRBJ2-2
cdr3_aa: CASNNDRGPTGELFF
cdr3_nt: TGTGCCAGTAACAACGACAGGGGGCCCACCGGGGAGCTGTTTTTT

clone_size: .
v_call: TRBV10-3
d_call: .
j_call: TRBJ1-1
cdr3_aa: CAISEGQMNTEAFF
cdr3_nt: TGTGCCATCAGTGAGGGACAGATGAACACTGAAGCTTTCTTT

clone_size: .
v_call: TRBV30
d_call: TRBD1
j_call: TRBJ1-3
cdr3_aa: CAWSVQGASGNTIYF
cdr3_nt: TGTGCCTGGAGTGTACAGGGGGCGTCGGGAAACACCATATATTTT

clone_size: once
v_call: TRBV6-1
d_call: .
j_call: TRBJ2-7
cdr3_aa: CASSSPQSGGRHF
cdr3_nt: TGTGCCAGCAGTTCCCCCCAGTCGGGGGGCCGTCACTTC

clone_size: .
v_call: TRBV15
d_call: .
j_call: TRBJ2-5
cdr3_aa: CATSRGDPKETQYF
cdr3_nt: TGTGCCACCAGCAGGGGGGACCCCAAAGAGACCCAGTACTTC

clone_size: .
v_call: TRBV7-2
d_call: .
j_call: TRBJ1-5
cdr3_aa: CASSPDGTPSRPQHF
cdr3_nt: TGTGCCAGCAGCCCAGATGGGACCCCGAGTCGGCCCCAGCATTTT

clone_size: .
v_call: TRBV30
d_call: TRBD2
j_call: TRBJ2-7
cdr3_aa: CAWGAGGPGEQYF
cdr3_nt: TGTGCCTGGGGAGCGGGAGGGCCTGGCGAGCAGTACTTC

clone_size: .
v_call: TRBV5-1
d_call: .
j_call: TRBJ2-3
cdr3_aa: CASSLGDGGDTQYF
cdr3_nt: TGCGCCAGCAGCTTGGGGGACGGCGGAGATACGCAGTATTTT

clone_size: .
v_call: TRBV6-4
d_call: TRBD1
j_call: TRBJ1-6
cdr3_aa: CASSVTGNRNSPLHF
cdr3_nt: TGTGCCAGCAGTGTGACAGGGAATCGCAATTCACCCCTCCACTTT

clone_size: .
v_call: TRBV9
d_call: TRBD2
j_call: TRBJ2-3
cdr3_aa: CASSFSGIRTDTQYF
cdr3_nt: TGTGCCAGCAGCTTTAGCGGGATACGCACAGATACGCAGTATTTT

clone_size: .
v_call: TRBV27
d_call: TRBD2
j_call: TRBJ2-7
cdr3_aa: CASSIRYLTGGRPEQYF
cdr3_nt: TGTGCCAGCAGCATTAGGTACTTAACGGGGGGGCGCCCCGAGCAGTACTTC

clone_size: .
v_call: TRBV5-6
d_call: .
j_call: TRBJ1-5
cdr3_aa: CASSPAGGNQPQHF
cdr3_nt: TGTGCCAGCAGCCCAGCGGGGGGCAATCAGCCCCAGCATTTT

clone_size: .
v_call: TRBV6-1
d_call: TRBD1
j_call: TRBJ2-7
cdr3_aa: CASAQGAIYEQYF
cdr3_nt: TGTGCCAGCGCTCAGGGGGCGATCTACGAGCAGTACTTC

clone_size: .
v_call: TRBV2
d_call: .
j_call: TRBJ1-1
cdr3_aa: CASSDQGGNTEAFF
cdr3_nt: TGTGCCAGCAGTGATCAGGGCGGGAACACTGAAGCTTTCTTT

clone_size: .
v_call: TRBV21-1
d_call: .
j_call: TRBJ2-7
cdr3_aa: CASSKAPREPEQYF
cdr3_nt: TGTGCCAGCAGCAAAGCCCCCAGGGAACCCGAGCAGTACTTC

clone_size: .
v_call: TRBV6-5
d_call: .
j_call: TRBJ1-1
cdr3_aa: CASSYLGSREAFF
cdr3_nt: TGTGCCAGCAGTTACTTAGGGAGTCGCGAAGCTTTCTTT

clone_size: .
v_call: TRBV5-1
d_call: TRBD1
j_call: TRBJ2-7
cdr3_aa: CATSEGTGSYEQYF
cdr3_nt: TGCGCCACCTCTGAGGGGACAGGGTCCTACGAGCAGTACTTC

clone_size: .
v_call: TRBV6-1
d_call: TRBD1
j_call: TRBJ2-5
cdr3_aa: CASSGRTGQETQYF
cdr3_nt: TGTGCCAGCAGTGGTAGGACAGGGCAAGAGACCCAGTACTTC

clone_size: .
v_call: TRBV18
d_call: .
j_call: TRBJ2-3
cdr3_aa: CASSPRDTSSTDTQYF
cdr3_nt: TGTGCCAGCTCACCAAGGGACACCTCTAGCACAGATACGCAGTATTTT

clone_size: .
v_call: TRBV30
d_call: .
j_call: TRBJ1-2
cdr3_aa: CAWSAQLATNYGYTF
cdr3_nt: TGTGCCTGGAGTGCGCAATTGGCAACTAACTATGGCTACACCTTC

clone_size: .
v_call: TRBV5-1
d_call: .
j_call: TRBJ2-7
cdr3_aa: CASSLGDWSSYEQYF
cdr3_nt: TGCGCCAGCAGCTTGGGGGATTGGAGCTCCTACGAGCAGTACTTC

clone_size: .
v_call: TRBV5-1
d_call: TRBD2
j_call: TRBJ2-7
cdr3_aa: CASSPSLAGATYEQYF
cdr3_nt: TGCGCCAGCAGCCCCAGCTTAGCGGGAGCGACCTACGAGCAGTACTTC

clone_size: .
v_call: TRBV19
d_call: .
j_call: TRBJ1-6
cdr3_aa: CASRATATGGAPLHF
cdr3_nt: TGTGCCAGTAGAGCGACAGCCACGGGCGGGGCACCCCTCCACTTT

clone_size: .
v_call: TRBV6-6
d_call: TRBD1
j_call: TRBJ2-3
cdr3_aa: CASTTQGQTTDTQYF
cdr3_nt: TGTGCCAGCACCACCCAGGGACAGACGACAGATACGCAGTATTTT

clone_size: .
v_call: TRBV11-2
d_call: TRBD1
j_call: TRBJ2-2
cdr3_aa: CASRAIQGAWGELFF
cdr3_nt: TGTGCCAGCAGAGCTATACAGGGGGCGTGGGGGGAGCTGTTTTTT

clone_size: .
v_call: TRBV19
d_call: TRBD1
j_call: TRBJ2-7
cdr3_aa: CASNAPGQGKGEQYF
cdr3_nt: TGTGCCAGTAACGCTCCAGGACAGGGAAAGGGGGAGCAGTACTTC

clone_size: few
v_call: TRBV29-1
d_call: .
j_call: TRBJ1-1
cdr3_aa: CSVDNRAEAFF
cdr3_nt: TGCAGCGTCGACAACAGAGCTGAAGCTTTCTTT

clone_size: .
v_call: TRBV6-5
d_call: .
j_call: TRBJ2-3
cdr3_aa: CASRPGGGRTQYF
cdr3_nt: TGTGCCAGCAGGCCCGGAGGGGGAAGAACGCAGTATTTT

clone_size: once
v_call: TRBV6-5
d_call: TRBD1
j_call: TRBJ1-6
cdr3_aa: CASSYSDRGHSPLHF
cdr3_nt: TGTGCCAGCAGTTACTCCGACAGGGGACATTCACCCCTCCACTTT

clone_size: .
v_call: TRBV11-2
d_call: .
j_call: TRBJ2-1
cdr3_aa: CASSLAWESYNEQFF
cdr3_nt: TGTGCCAGCAGCTTAGCGTGGGAGTCCTACAATGAGCAGTTCTTC

clone_size: once
v_call: TRBV28
d_call: .
j_call: TRBJ1-2
cdr3_aa: CASSRAPDNNYGYTF
cdr3_nt: TGTGCCAGCAGCCGAGCTCCCGATAATAACTATGGCTACACCTTC

clone_size: .
v_call: TRBV15
d_call: .
j_call: TRBJ2-2
cdr3_aa: CATSPDGTNTGELFF
cdr3_nt: TGTGCCACCAGCCCCGACGGGACGAACACCGGGGAGCTGTTTTTT

clone_size: .
v_call: TRBV18
d_call: TRBD1
j_call: TRBJ2-7
cdr3_aa: CASSPPTGGDEQYF
cdr3_nt: TGTGCCAGCTCACCACCCACAGGGGGCGACGAGCAGTACTTC